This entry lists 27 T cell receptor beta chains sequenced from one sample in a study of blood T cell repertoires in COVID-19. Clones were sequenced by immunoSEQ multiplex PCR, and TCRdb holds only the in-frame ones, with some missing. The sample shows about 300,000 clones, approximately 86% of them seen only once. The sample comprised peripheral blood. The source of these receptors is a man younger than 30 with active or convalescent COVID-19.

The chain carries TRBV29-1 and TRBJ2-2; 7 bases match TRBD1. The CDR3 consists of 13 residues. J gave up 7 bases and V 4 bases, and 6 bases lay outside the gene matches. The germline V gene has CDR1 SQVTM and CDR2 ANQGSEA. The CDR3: CSVGDRVVGELFF. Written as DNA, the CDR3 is TGCAGCGTTGGAGACAGGGTGGTCGGGGAGCTGTTTTTT.

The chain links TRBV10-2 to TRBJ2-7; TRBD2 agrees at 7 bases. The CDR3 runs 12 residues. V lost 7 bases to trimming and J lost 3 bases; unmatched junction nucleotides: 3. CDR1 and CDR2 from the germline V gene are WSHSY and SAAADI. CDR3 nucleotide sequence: TGCGCCAGCAAGTCTAGCGGCTACGAGCAGTACTTC. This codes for CASKSSGYEQYF.

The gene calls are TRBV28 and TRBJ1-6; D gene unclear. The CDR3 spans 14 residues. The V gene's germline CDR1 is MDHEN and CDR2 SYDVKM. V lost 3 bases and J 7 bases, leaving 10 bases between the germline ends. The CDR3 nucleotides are TGTGCCAGCAGTTTCCACCAGGCGAATTCACCCCTCCACTTT. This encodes CASSFHQANSPLHF.

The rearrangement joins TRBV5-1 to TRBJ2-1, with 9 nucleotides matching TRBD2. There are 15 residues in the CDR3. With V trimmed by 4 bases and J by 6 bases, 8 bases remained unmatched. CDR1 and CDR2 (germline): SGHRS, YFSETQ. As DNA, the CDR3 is TGCGCCAGCAGCCTTAGCGGGAGTGGGGCCAATGAGCAGTTCTTC. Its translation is CASSLSGSGANEQFF.

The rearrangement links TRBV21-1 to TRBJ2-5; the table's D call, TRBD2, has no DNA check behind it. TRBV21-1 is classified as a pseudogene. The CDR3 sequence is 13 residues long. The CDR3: CASSPTSQETQYF. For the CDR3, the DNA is TGTGCCAGCAGCCCGACTAGTCAAGAGACCCAGTACTTC.

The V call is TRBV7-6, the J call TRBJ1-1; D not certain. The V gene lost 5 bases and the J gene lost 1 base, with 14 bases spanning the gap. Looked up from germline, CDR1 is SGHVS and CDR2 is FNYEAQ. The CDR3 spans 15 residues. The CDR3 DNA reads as TGTGCCAGCAGCCCTGTCAGCCAGGCGAACACTGAAGCTTTCTTT. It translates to CASSPVSQANTEAFF.

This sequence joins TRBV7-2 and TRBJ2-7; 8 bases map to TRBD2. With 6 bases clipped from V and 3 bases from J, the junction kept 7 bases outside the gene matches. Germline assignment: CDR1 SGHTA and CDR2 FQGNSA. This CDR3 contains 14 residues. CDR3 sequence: CASRRAGDYYEQYF. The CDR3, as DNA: TGTGCCAGCAGGAGAGCGGGGGATTACTACGAGCAGTACTTC. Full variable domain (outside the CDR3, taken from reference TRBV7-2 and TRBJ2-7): GAGVSQSPSNKVTEKGKDVELRCDPISGHTALYWYRQSLGQGLEFLIYFQGNSAPDKSGLPSDRFSAERTGGSVSTLTIQRTQQEDSAVYLCASRRAGDYYEQYFGPGTRLTVT.

CDR3 DNA: TGTGCCAGCAGCCAAGATGCCCCACTAGCGGGAGTCTACGAGCAGTACTTC. This encodes CASSQDAPLAGVYEQYF. This chain links TRBV3-1 (or the pseudogene TRBV3-2) with TRBJ2-7; 11 nucleotides line up with TRBD2. V lost 0 bases, J lost 3 bases, and 7 bases stayed unmatched. The CDR3 runs 17 residues. CDR1 is LGHDT and CDR2 is YNNKEL in the germline V gene (reference sequence).

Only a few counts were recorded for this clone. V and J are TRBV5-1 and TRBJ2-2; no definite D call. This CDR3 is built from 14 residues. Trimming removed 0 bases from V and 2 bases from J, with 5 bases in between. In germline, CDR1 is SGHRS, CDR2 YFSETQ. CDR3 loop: CASSLDRNTGELFF. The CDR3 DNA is TGCGCCAGCAGCTTGGATAGAAACACCGGGGAGCTGTTTTTT.

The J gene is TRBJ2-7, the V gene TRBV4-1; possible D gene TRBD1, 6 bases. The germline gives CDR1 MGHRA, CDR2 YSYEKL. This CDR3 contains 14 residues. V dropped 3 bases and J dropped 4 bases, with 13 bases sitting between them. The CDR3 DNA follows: TGCGCCAGCAGCCATGGGGGTACAGGGTACGAGCAGTACTTC. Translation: CASSHGGTGYEQYF.

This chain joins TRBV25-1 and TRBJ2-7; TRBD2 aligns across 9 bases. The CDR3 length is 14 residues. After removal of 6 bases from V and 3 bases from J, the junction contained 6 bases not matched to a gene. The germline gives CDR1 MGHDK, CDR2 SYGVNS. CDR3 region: CASRDSGRGYEQYF. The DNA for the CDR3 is TGTGCCAGCAGAGATAGCGGGAGAGGCTACGAGCAGTACTTC.

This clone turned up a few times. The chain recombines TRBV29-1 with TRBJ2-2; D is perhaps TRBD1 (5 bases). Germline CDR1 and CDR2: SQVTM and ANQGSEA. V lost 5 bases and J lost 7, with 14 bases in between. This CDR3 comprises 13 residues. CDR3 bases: TGCAGCGTTCTTGACAGTAACCACGGGGAGCTGTTTTTT. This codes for CSVLDSNHGELFF.

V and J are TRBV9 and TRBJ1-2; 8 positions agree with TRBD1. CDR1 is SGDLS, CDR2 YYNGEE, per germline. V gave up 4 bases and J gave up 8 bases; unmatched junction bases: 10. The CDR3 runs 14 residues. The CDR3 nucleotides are TGTGCCAGCAGCCCCCAAGGACAGGGTGGCGGCTACACCTTC. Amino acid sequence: CASSPQGQGGGYTF. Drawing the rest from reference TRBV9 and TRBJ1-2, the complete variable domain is DSGVTQTPKHLITATGQRVTLRCSPRSGDLSVYWYQQSLDQGLQFLIQYYNGEERAKGNILERFSAQQFPDLHSELNLSSLELGDSALYFCASSPQGQGGGYTFGSGTRLTVV.

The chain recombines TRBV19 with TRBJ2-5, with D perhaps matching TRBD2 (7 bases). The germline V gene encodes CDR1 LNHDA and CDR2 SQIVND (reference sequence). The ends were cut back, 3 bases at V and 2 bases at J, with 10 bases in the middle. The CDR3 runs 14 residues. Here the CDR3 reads CASSMRGRQETQYF. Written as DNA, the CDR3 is TGTGCCAGTAGTATGCGGGGGCGGCAAGAGACCCAGTACTTC.

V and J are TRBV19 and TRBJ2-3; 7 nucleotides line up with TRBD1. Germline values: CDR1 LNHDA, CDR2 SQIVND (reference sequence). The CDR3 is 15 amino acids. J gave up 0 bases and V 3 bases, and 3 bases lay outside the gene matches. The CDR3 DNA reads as TGTGCCAGTAGTATTGGGACAGATAGCACAGATACGCAGTATTTT. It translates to CASSIGTDSTDTQYF.

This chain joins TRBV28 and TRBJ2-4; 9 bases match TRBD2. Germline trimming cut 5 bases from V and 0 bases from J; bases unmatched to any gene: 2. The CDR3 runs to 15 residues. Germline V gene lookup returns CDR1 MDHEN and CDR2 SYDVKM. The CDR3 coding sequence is TGTGCCAGCAGTCTAGCGGGGATAGCCAAAAACATTCAGTACTTC. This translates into CASSLAGIAKNIQYF.

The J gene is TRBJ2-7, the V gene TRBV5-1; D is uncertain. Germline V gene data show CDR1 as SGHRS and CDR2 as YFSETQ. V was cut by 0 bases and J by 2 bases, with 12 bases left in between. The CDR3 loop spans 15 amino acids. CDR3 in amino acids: CASSLGLGRTYEQYF. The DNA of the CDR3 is TGCGCCAGCAGCTTGGGACTGGGTCGCACCTACGAGCAGTACTTC.

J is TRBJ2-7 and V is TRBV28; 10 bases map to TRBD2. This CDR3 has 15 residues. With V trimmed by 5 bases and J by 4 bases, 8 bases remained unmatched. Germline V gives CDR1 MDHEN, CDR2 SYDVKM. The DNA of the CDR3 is TGTGCCAGCAGTAGCTCCGGGACTAGCGTATACGAGCAGTACTTC. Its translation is CASSSSGTSVYEQYF.

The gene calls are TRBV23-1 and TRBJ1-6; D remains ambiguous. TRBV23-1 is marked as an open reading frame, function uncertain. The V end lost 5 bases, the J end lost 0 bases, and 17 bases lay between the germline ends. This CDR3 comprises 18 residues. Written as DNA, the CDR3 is TGCGCCAGCAGTTCTTGGCGCGGTGATAGCTCCTATAATTCACCCCTCCACTTT. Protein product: CASSSWRGDSSYNSPLHF.

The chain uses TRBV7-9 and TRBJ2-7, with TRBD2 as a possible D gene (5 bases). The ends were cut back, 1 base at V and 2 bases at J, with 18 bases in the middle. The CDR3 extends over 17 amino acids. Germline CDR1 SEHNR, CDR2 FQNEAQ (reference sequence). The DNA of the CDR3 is TGTGCCAGCAGCTTAGGGGGTTTGGCGGGTGCAACCTACGAGCAGTACTTC. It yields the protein CASSLGGLAGATYEQYF.

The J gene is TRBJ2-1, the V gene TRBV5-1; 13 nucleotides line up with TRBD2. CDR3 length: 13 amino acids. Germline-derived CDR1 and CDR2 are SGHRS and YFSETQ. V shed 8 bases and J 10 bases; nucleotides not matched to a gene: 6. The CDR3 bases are TGCGCCAGTGGACTAGCGGGAGAGGTAGAGCAGTTCTTC. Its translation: CASGLAGEVEQFF.

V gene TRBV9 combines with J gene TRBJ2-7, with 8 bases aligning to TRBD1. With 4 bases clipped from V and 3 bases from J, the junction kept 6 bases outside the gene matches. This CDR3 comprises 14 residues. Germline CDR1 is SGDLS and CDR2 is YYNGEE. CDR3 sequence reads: CASSSTGEVYEQYF. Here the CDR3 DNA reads TGTGCCAGCAGCTCGACAGGGGAGGTCTACGAGCAGTACTTC.

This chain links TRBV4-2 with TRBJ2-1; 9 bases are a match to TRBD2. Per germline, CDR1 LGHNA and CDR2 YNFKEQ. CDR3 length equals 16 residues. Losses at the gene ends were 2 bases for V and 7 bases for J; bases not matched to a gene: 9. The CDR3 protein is CASSQRQVLAGNEQFF. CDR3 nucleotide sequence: TGTGCCAGCAGCCAAAGACAAGTACTAGCGGGTAATGAGCAGTTCTTC.

CDR3 loop: CASSSDRGITGELFF. The CDR3 DNA sequence: TGCGCCAGCAGCTCCGACAGGGGCATCACCGGGGAGCTGTTTTTT. The chain couples TRBV5-1 to TRBJ2-2, with TRBD1 identical over 8 bases. With V trimmed by 3 bases and J by 4 bases, 5 bases remained unmatched. Germline V gene sequence: CDR1 SGHRS, CDR2 YFSETQ. The CDR3 runs to 15 residues.

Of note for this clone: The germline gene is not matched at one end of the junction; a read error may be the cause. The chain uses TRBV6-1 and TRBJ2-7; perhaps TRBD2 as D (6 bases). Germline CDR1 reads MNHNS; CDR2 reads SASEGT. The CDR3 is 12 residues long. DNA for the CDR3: TGTGCCAGCAGTGAGTCCGGAGGGCCACGGGACTTC. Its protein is CASSESGGPRDF.

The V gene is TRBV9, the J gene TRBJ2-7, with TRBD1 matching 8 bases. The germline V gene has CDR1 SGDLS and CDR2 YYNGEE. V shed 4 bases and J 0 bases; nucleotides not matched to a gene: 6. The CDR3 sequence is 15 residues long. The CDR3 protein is CASSTGGGGSYEQYF. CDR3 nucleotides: TGTGCCAGCAGCACAGGGGGTGGCGGCTCCTACGAGCAGTACTTC.

The CDR3 coding sequence is TGTGCCAGCAGCCGGGACAGACTCACAGATACGCAGTATTTT. As protein: CASSRDRLTDTQYF. The chain recombines TRBV7-8 with TRBJ2-3; 7 bases match TRBD1. V shed 5 bases and J 2 bases; nucleotides not matched to a gene: 4. This CDR3 is 14 amino acids long. Germline CDR1 reads SGHVS; CDR2 reads FQNEAQ.